Described below is a single T cell receptor (beta chain) sequence and its context. Its cognate antigen has yet to be identified. Base qualities are not provided; no much larger clone lies one nucleotide away. This sample stems from a study of T cell changes during pregnancy in multiple sclerosis (dated by TCRdb to the late 2010s). In terms of the full investigation: Changes in the T cell repertoire over the course of pregnancy were examined in this study in women with multiple sclerosis.

The library was generated by the immunoSEQ multiplex PCR assay. As stored in TCRdb, this immuneACCESS dataset retains in-frame rearrangements with V and J assigned. A fraction of the clones does not appear; measured against another copy, unresolved V genes explain less than half of the discrepancy, and the remainder lacks a known reason. The sample table holds about 56,000 clones, of which about 88% were seen once. Of the sample, less than 2% is held by the ten largest clones. Trimming costs V 4 bases and J 1 base, and their ends lie 7 bases apart. The germline V gene gives CDR1 as KGHSH and CDR2 as LQKENI. The CDR3 numbers 13 residues from cysteine through phenylalanine. The sequence is cut down to CDR3 DNA, 39 bases in frame from base 1.

The sample was peripheral blood, taken after pregnancy. The TCR originated in a female donor with multiple sclerosis, enrolled in a pregnancy study. The sequence joins TRBV18 to TRBJ1-1; the D gene is perhaps TRBD1, from 5 matching bases. The CDR3 reads CASSQGPNTEAFF. Read as DNA, the sequence is TGTGCCAGCTCACAGGGGCCGAACACTGAAGCTTTCTTT.